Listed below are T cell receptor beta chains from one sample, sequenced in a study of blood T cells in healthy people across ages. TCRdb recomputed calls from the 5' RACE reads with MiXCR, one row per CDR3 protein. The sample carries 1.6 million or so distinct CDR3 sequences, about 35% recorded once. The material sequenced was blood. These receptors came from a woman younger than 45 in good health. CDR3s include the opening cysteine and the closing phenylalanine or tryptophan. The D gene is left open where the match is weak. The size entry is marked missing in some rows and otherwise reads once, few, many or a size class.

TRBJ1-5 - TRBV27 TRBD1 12 CASSTGAEPQHF TGTGCCAGCTCCACAGGGGCTGAGCCCCAGCATTTT
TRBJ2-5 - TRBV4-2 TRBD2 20 CASSQTGLAGATGQQETQYF TGTGCCAGCAGCCAGACCGGACTAGCGGGGGCCACGGGGCAACAAGAGACCCAGTACTTC
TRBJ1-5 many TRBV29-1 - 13 CSVLIAGGQPQHF TGCAGCGTTTTAATCGCTGGGGGTCAGCCCCAGCATTTT
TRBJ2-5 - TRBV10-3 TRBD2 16 CAISNQGLAGAETQYF TGTGCCATCAGTAACCAAGGACTAGCGGGCGCGGAGACCCAGTACTTC
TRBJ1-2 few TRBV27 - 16 CASSLGIGGAGYGYTF TGTGCCAGCAGTTTAGGGATAGGGGGGGCCGGCTATGGCTACACCTTC
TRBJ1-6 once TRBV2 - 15 CASRRSETRSSPLHF TGTGCCAGCAGGAGATCCGAGACGAGAAGTTCACCCCTCCACTTT
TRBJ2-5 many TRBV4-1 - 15 CASSQDGQGQETQYF TGCGCCAGCAGCCAAGATGGGCAGGGACAAGAGACCCAGTACTTC
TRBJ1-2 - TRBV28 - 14 CASSPTEYNYGYTF TGTGCCAGCAGCCCTACAGAATATAACTATGGCTACACCTTC
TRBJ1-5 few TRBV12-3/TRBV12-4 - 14 CASSKTRGGQPQHF TGTGCCAGCAGTAAGACCCGGGGAGGACAGCCCCAGCATTTT
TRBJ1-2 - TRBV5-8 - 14 CASSSWTWNYGYTF TGTGCCAGCAGCTCCTGGACGTGGAACTATGGCTACACCTTC
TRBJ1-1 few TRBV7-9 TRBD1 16 CASSSRTGGKSTEAFF TGTGCCAGCAGCTCCCGAACAGGGGGAAAGAGCACTGAGGCTTTCTTT
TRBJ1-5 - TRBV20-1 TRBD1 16 CSARDFGQGGNQPQHF TGCAGTGCTAGAGATTTTGGACAGGGGGGCAATCAGCCCCAGCATTTT
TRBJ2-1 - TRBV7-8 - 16 CASSLKPGVSYNEQFF TGTGCCAGCAGCTTAAAGCCCGGGGTCTCCTACAATGAGCAGTTCTTC
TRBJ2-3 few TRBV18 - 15 CASSPQPLSTDTQYF TGTGCCAGCTCACCACAACCCTTGTCCACAGATACGCAGTATTTT
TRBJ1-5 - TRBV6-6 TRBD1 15 CASSDGQGDYQPQHF TGTGCCAGCAGTGACGGACAGGGCGATTATCAGCCCCAGCATTTT
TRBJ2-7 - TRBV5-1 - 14 CASSMGTASYEQYF TGCGCCAGCAGCATGGGGACTGCCTCCTACGAGCAGTACTTC
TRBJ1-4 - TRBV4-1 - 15 CASSQFRGANEKLFF TGCGCCAGCAGCCAGTTCAGGGGAGCTAATGAAAAACTGTTTTTT
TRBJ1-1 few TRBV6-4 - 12 CASSDGGSEAFF TGTGCCAGCAGTGATGGAGGGTCTGAAGCTTTCTTT
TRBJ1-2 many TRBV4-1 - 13 CASSHFGGDGYTF TGCGCCAGCAGCCATTTCGGCGGAGATGGCTACACCTTC
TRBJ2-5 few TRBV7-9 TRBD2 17 CASSLDLAGGQPWTQYF TGTGCCAGCAGCTTAGACCTAGCGGGGGGACAACCGTGGACCCAGTACTTC
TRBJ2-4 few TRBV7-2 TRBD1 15 CASSLGGDRGYIQYF TGTGCCAGCAGCTTAGGAGGGGACAGGGGTTACATTCAGTACTTC
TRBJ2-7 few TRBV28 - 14 CASSLWGSVSEQYF TGTGCCAGCAGTTTATGGGGGAGCGTCAGCGAGCAGTACTTC